One and the same sample provided the 31 T cell receptor beta chains below, sequenced in a study of T cells in Graves' hyperthyroidism and ophthalmopathy (dated by TCRdb to between 2018 and 2020). The library was produced with multiplex PCR. The sequencer was an Illumina HiSeq 2000. TCR beta CDR3 regions were amplified from RNA transcripts. A first-round RT-PCR of the TCR CDR3 used the HTBI primer set with the Qiagen OneStep RT-PCR kit. TCRdb redid the processing of the public reads, applying fastp at Q25 and MiXCR, and retained in-frame beta chains. One record per CDR3 amino acid sequence lists the most common genes and DNA. For this sample there are roughly 510,000 distinct CDR3 sequences; 20% appear just once. The ten largest clones take up 26% of the sample. Source material: blood. These TCRs come from a man aged 18 to 29 with Graves' hyperthyroidism.

Regarding this clonotype: A much more abundant neighbour one base away suggests this may be a read error. The V gene is TRBV24-1, the J gene TRBJ2-7; D is uncertain. The germline CDR1 and CDR2 sequences are KGHDR and SFDVKD. The CDR3 is 11 residues long. CDR3 sequence reads: CATSDSSERYF. The CDR3 DNA is TGTGCCACCAGTGATTCTTCCGAGCGGTACTTC.

This clonotype has just a few counts. The CDR3: CASSLLWGLDGTEAFF. CDR3 bases: TGCGCCAGCAGCTTGCTTTGGGGACTGGATGGGACTGAAGCTTTCTTT. The chain combines TRBV5-1 with TRBJ1-1; D is possibly TRBD1 (5 bases). The CDR3 runs to 16 residues. Germline V gene lookup returns CDR1 SGHRS and CDR2 YFSETQ. V was clipped by 1 base and J by 5 bases, with 18 bases between them.

At least ten counts were recorded for this clonotype. This chain links TRBV12-3 or TRBV12-4 with TRBJ1-2; 8 bases line up with TRBD1. The CDR3 contains 18 residues. V lost 0 bases and J lost 6; bases outside the gene matches: 15. CDR3 sequence: CASSLAELGQGQLDGYTF. Written as DNA, the CDR3 is TGTGCCAGCAGTTTAGCGGAACTCGGACAGGGACAACTTGATGGCTACACCTTC.

This chain joins TRBV6-1 and TRBJ1-1; D remains ambiguous. CDR3 length: 11 residues. CDR1 and CDR2 (germline): MNHNS, SASEGT. V was shortened by 4 bases and J by 7 bases, with 7 bases between the two germline ends. CDR3 in DNA: TGTGCCAGCAGTGCGGCCCTTGAAGCTTTCTTT. Translation: CASSAALEAFF.

This clonotype was counted many times. This sequence joins TRBV6-1 and TRBJ2-7; 10 nucleotides agree with TRBD2. Germline lookup yields CDR1 MNHNS and CDR2 SASEGT. J lost 0 bases, V lost 7 bases, and 9 bases had no gene match. This CDR3 has 16 residues. The CDR3 loop is CASKASGGQISYEQYF. The DNA of the CDR3 is TGTGCCAGCAAGGCTAGCGGGGGTCAAATCTCCTACGAGCAGTACTTC.

This clonotype appeared many times. The junction and the germline gene differ at one end; a read error may be behind it. V usage is TRBV4-1 and J usage is TRBJ2-2, with D unclear. This CDR3 comprises 12 residues. CDR1 and CDR2 (germline): MGHRA, YSYEKL. CDR3 loop: CASSQVTGELFF. The CDR3 DNA is TGTGCCAGCAGCCAAGTGACCGGGGAGCTGTTTTTT.

On this clonotype itself: Germline and junction disagree at one end, which may indicate a read error. This chain links TRBV7-6 with TRBJ1-1; D remains ambiguous. CDR3 length: 15 amino acids. Germline V gene data show CDR1 as SGHVS and CDR2 as FNYEAQ. The CDR3 nucleotides are TGTGCCAGCAGCTTAGAGTCCGGGTCGAACACTGGAGCTTTCTTT. Protein: CASSLESGSNTGAFF.

This clonotype was seen at least ten times. V gene TRBV4-1 combines with J gene TRBJ1-1; 9 bases are a match to TRBD1. The CDR3 spans 15 residues. Trimming removed 1 base from V and 4 bases from J; junction bases left unmatched: 4. The V gene's germline CDR1 is MGHRA and CDR2 YSYEKL. DNA for the CDR3: TGCGCCAGCAGCCAAGTTTTACAGGGGGCCACTGAAGCTTTCTTT. Encoded protein: CASSQVLQGATEAFF.

The rearrangement links TRBV2 to TRBJ1-5; D is ambiguous. The germline gives CDR1 SNHLY, CDR2 FYNNEI. The length of the CDR3 is 14 residues. V lost 6 bases to trimming and J lost 6 bases, with 15 bases between them. CDR3 sequence reads: CASSAGSTPQPQHF. CDR3 coding DNA: TGTGCCAGCAGCGCCGGGTCTACACCTCAGCCCCAGCATTTT.

In its sample, this clonotype was seen many times. The CDR3 reads CASSTGLGATEAFF. The CDR3 DNA is TGTGCCAGCAGTACAGGTCTCGGGGCCACTGAAGCTTTCTTT. This chain uses TRBV12-3 or TRBV12-4 with TRBJ1-1; possibly TRBD1 for D (5 bases). V was clipped by 5 bases and J by 4 bases, with 14 bases between them. This CDR3 comprises 14 residues.

This clonotype was observed many times. This sequence joins TRBV11-2 and TRBJ2-5; 7 positions agree with TRBD2. This CDR3 has 15 residues. Germline lookup yields CDR1 SGHAT and CDR2 FQNNGV. V dropped 0 bases and J dropped 5; count of bases not matched to a gene: 6. CDR3 in amino acids: CASSLDLSGWETQYF. In DNA, the CDR3 is TGTGCCAGCAGCTTAGACCTTAGCGGGTGGGAGACCCAGTACTTC.

This clonotype was counted between two and nine times. Possible read error: a much larger clone is one base away. The chain recombines TRBV20-1 with TRBJ2-5, with TRBD2 as a possible D gene (7 bases). Germline CDR1 and CDR2: DFQATT and SNEGSKA (reference sequence). V was shortened by 3 bases and J by 1 base, with 9 bases between the two germline ends. The CDR3 has 13 residues. CDR3 in amino acids: CSASGGPQETQYF. The CDR3 DNA sequence: TGCAGTGCTAGCGGGGGGCCCCAAGAGACCCAGTACTTC.

This chain joins TRBV9 and TRBJ2-7, with 8 nucleotides matching TRBD1. Germline V gene data show CDR1 as SGDLS and CDR2 as YYNGEE. The CDR3 is 16 residues long. Trimming at V came to 0 bases and at J to 2 bases, leaving 7 bases not matched to a gene. CDR3 DNA: TGTGCCAGCAGCGTAGGGGGACAGGTCTCTACCTACGAGCAGTACTTC. It yields the protein CASSVGGQVSTYEQYF.

Only a few counts were recorded for this clonotype. V is TRBV3-1 and J is TRBJ2-7, with 9 positions matching TRBD1. Germline V lookup: CDR1 LGHDT, CDR2 YNNKEL (reference sequence). The CDR3 sequence is 15 residues long. V was clipped by 4 bases and J by 3 bases; unmatched bases: 7. CDR3: CASSPMDRGGYEQYF. For the CDR3, the DNA is TGTGCCAGCAGCCCGATGGACAGGGGTGGCTACGAGCAGTACTTC.

This clonotype came up many times. The gene calls are TRBV6-5 and TRBJ1-1; no firm D call. The CDR3 covers 14 residues. Trimming pared 2 bases from V and 5 bases from J, leaving 12 bases between. CDR1 MNHEY and CDR2 SVGAGI come from the germline V gene. The CDR3 nucleotides are TGTGCCAGCAGTTACAAAGGGCTTTGGACTGAAGCTTTCTTT. Protein: CASSYKGLWTEAFF.

There are many counts of this clonotype. V usage is TRBV12-3 or TRBV12-4 and J usage is TRBJ2-7; no clear D gene. The CDR3 consists of 13 residues. Trimming removed 4 bases at V and 4 bases at J, with 11 bases between. Here the CDR3 DNA reads TGTGCCAGCAGTTCCGGAACGAAATACGAGCAGTACTTC. This encodes CASSSGTKYEQYF.

This clonotype has a count of ten or more. The V call is TRBV6-1, the J call TRBJ1-2, with a weak D call TRBD1 (5 bases). The germline CDR1 and CDR2 sequences are MNHNS and SASEGT. V shed 2 bases and J shed 3 bases, with 13 bases lying between them. CDR3 size: 15 residues. The CDR3 sequence is CASSESGVGDYGYTF. CDR3 coding DNA: TGTGCCAGCAGTGAATCTGGGGTGGGGGACTATGGCTACACCTTC.

Ten or more counts support this clonotype. This sequence joins TRBV6-1 and TRBJ2-7; 8 bases fit TRBD2. The CDR3 is made up of 15 amino acids. Germline V gene sequence: CDR1 MNHNS, CDR2 SASEGT. With V trimmed by 6 bases and J by 4 bases, 11 bases remained unmatched. Here the CDR3 reads CASRGSGGSGYEQYF. CDR3 coding DNA: TGTGCCAGCAGGGGGTCGGGAGGGTCCGGGTACGAGCAGTACTTC.

This chain joins TRBV12-3 or TRBV12-4 and TRBJ2-7, with 11 bases that match TRBD2. V trimming: 5 bases; J trimming: 7 bases; junction bases outside the gene matches: 7. This CDR3 spans 14 amino acids. CDR3 coding DNA: TGTGCCAGCAGTGACGGACTAGCGGGTGGGGAGCAGTACTTC. Translation gives CASSDGLAGGEQYF.

This clonotype was picked up many times. This rearrangement joins TRBV27 to TRBJ1-2; 9 bases map to TRBD1. The CDR3 loop spans 13 amino acids. Germline loops: CDR1 MNHEY, CDR2 SMNVEV (reference sequence). J gave up 6 bases and V 7 bases, and 6 bases lay outside the gene matches. The CDR3 nucleotides are TGTGCCAGCAAGACAGGGGGGATTAATGGCTACACCTTC. Translated: CASKTGGINGYTF.

This clonotype was seen at least ten times. The chain uses TRBV28 and TRBJ1-2; D gene ambiguous. The germline V gene encodes CDR1 MDHEN and CDR2 SYDVKM. The CDR3 runs 12 residues. V lost 8 bases and J lost 4, with 11 bases in between. In DNA form, the CDR3 reads TGTGCCAGCCGCCTACAGCCCTATGGCTACACCTTC. Protein sequence: CASRLQPYGYTF.

This chain links TRBV11-2 with TRBJ2-2; a possible D gene is TRBD2 (6 bases). This CDR3 region has 21 residues. Per the germline V gene, CDR1 is SGHAT and CDR2 is FQNNGV. Trimming pared 2 bases from V and 0 bases from J, leaving 25 bases between. In DNA form, the CDR3 reads TGTGCCAGCAGCTTATATTCGATTTGGCGGGACCGCGTCCCGAACACCGGGGAGCTGTTTTTT. It encodes CASSLYSIWRDRVPNTGELFF.

This clonotype was observed many times. The chain has TRBV29-1 and TRBJ1-1; 9 positions match TRBD1. V was clipped by 6 bases and J by 6 bases; unmatched bases: 8. The germline V gene encodes CDR1 SQVTM and CDR2 ANQGSEA. The CDR3 sequence is 13 residues long. In DNA, the CDR3 is TGCAGCGTGAGGACAGGGGAGTTTGCTGAAGCTTTCTTT. Its translation: CSVRTGEFAEAFF. Drawing the rest from reference TRBV29-1 and TRBJ1-1, the complete variable domain is SAVISQKPSRDICQRGTSLTIQCQVDSQVTMMFWYRQQPGQSLTLIATANQGSEATYESGFVIDKFPISRPNLTFSTLTVSNMSPEDSSIYLCSVRTGEFAEAFFGQGTRLTVV.

The chain has TRBV28 and TRBJ2-6; D gene uncertain. The CDR3 is made up of 16 amino acids. Germline lookup yields CDR1 MDHEN and CDR2 SYDVKM. Between the trimmed V and J ends, which lost 3 bases and 0 bases, there was a span of 9 bases. CDR3 region: CASSFIRVSGANVLTF. CDR3 in DNA: TGTGCCAGCAGTTTTATCCGCGTCTCTGGGGCCAACGTCCTGACTTTC. The full variable domain, with the rest looked up from reference TRBV28 and TRBJ2-6, is DVKVTQSSRYLVKRTGEKVFLECVQDMDHENMFWYRQDPGLGLRLIYFSYDVKMKEKGDIPEGYSVSREKKERFSLILESASTNQTSMYLCASSFIRVSGANVLTFGAGSRLTVL.

CDR3 sequence reads: CASSQDWETGFFPNTGELFF. The CDR3 nucleotides read TGTGCCAGCAGCCAAGATTGGGAGACAGGGTTCTTCCCGAACACCGGGGAGCTGTTTTTT. The chain is built from TRBV4-2 and TRBJ2-2; 7 nucleotides agree with TRBD1. With 0 bases clipped from V and 0 bases from J, the junction kept 13 bases outside the gene matches. CDR1 is LGHNA and CDR2 is YNFKEQ in the germline V gene. The CDR3 sequence is 20 residues long.

This clonotype was recorded at least ten times. The chain recombines TRBV19 with TRBJ1-5; D might be TRBD1 (6 bases). Germline CDR1 and CDR2: LNHDA and SQIVND (reference sequence). The germline V and J ends were trimmed by 6 bases and 0 bases, with 15 bases remaining between them. The CDR3 has 16 amino acids. CDR3 DNA sequence: TGTGCCAGTAGCCTCCTCGGGGGGCTTAGCAATCAGCCCCAGCATTTT. Protein sequence: CASSLLGGLSNQPQHF.

This clonotype has at least ten counts. The rearrangement links TRBV2 to TRBJ1-5, with 10 positions matching TRBD1. Germline V gene sequence: CDR1 SNHLY, CDR2 FYNNEI. The CDR3 has 14 amino acids. V lost 6 bases and J lost 8; bases outside the gene matches: 7. CDR3 amino acids: CASRGTGESEPQHF. CDR3 DNA sequence: TGTGCCAGCAGGGGGACAGGGGAGAGTGAGCCCCAGCATTTT.

J is TRBJ2-7 and V is TRBV20-1; 9 nucleotides align to TRBD1. The junction had 7 bases not matched to a gene; V was cut back by 6 bases and J by 4 bases. Germline V lookup: CDR1 DFQATT, CDR2 SNEGSKA (reference sequence). This CDR3 region has 13 residues. CDR3 in amino acids: CSAADRGSYEQYF. The CDR3 bases are TGCAGTGCCGCGGACAGGGGTTCGTACGAGCAGTACTTC.

The table lists this clonotype with many counts. The CDR3 loop reads CAISRAGGLTGELFF. The CDR3 bases are TGTGCCATCAGCCGAGCGGGGGGGCTCACCGGGGAGCTGTTTTTT. This chain uses TRBV10-3 with TRBJ2-2; 10 nucleotides agree with TRBD2. J lost 4 bases, V lost 6 bases, and 5 bases had no gene match. The CDR3 has 15 amino acids. Germline V gene sequence: CDR1 ENHRY, CDR2 SYGVKD.

This clonotype came up many times. This chain links TRBV2 with TRBJ1-2, with no clear D. The V gene lost 8 bases and the J gene lost 8 bases, with 21 bases spanning the gap. The CDR3 totals 14 residues. Germline CDR1 reads SNHLY; CDR2 reads FYNNEI. This CDR3 reads CASRNQSLRVGYTF. The CDR3 DNA reads TGTGCCAGCCGGAATCAGTCCCTTCGGGTGGGCTACACCTTC.

The V and J genes are TRBV6-1 and TRBJ2-4, with TRBD2 identical over 14 bases. Germline loops: CDR1 MNHNS, CDR2 SASEGT. The CDR3 length is 16 residues. V shed 4 bases, J shed 11 bases, and the junction held 10 bases outside the gene matches. The CDR3 region is CASSARTSGGPGVQYF. The CDR3 DNA is TGTGCCAGCAGTGCCAGGACTAGCGGGGGGCCTGGGGTTCAGTACTTC.